This passage covers 22 T cell receptor beta chains from one sample sequenced in a study of cytomegalovirus exposure and HLA in healthy donors. PCR used 60 Vbeta primers and 13 Jbeta primers. Sequenced by immunoSEQ multiplex PCR; TCRdb stores in-frame clones only, minus some. The table lists about 140,000 clones, around 73% of them singletons. Sequencing input: PBMCs. The source of these receptors is a female donor in good health and CMV-seronegative.

The rearrangement joins TRBV5-8 to TRBJ1-2; TRBD1 agrees at 12 bases. Germline CDR1 SGHTS, CDR2 YDEGEE. The CDR3 consists of 17 residues. The ends lost 2 bases at V and 3 bases at J; junction bases unmatched: 8. The DNA of the CDR3 is TGTGCCAGCAGCTTATCCGGGACAGGGGGCCACTACTATGGCTACACCTTC. Residues: CASSLSGTGGHYYGYTF.

J is TRBJ1-2 and V is TRBV2; 7 bases are shared with TRBD1. The V gene end was trimmed by 3 bases and the J gene end by 11 bases; junction bases not matched to a gene: 6. Germline CDR1 and CDR2: SNHLY and FYNNEI. CDR3 length: 12 residues. The CDR3 here is CASSDVTGEYTF. The CDR3 nucleotides are TGTGCCAGCAGTGACGTAACAGGGGAGTACACCTTC.

The chain is built from TRBV29-1 and TRBJ1-1, with unresolved D. The CDR3 extends over 13 amino acids. V lost 4 bases, J lost 5 bases, and 14 bases lay in between. Germline loops: CDR1 SQVTM, CDR2 ANQGSEA. The CDR3 loop is CSVAGKVGTEAFF. The DNA of the CDR3 is TGCAGCGTTGCGGGGAAGGTTGGTACTGAAGCTTTCTTT.

Regarding this clone: Other nucleotide sequences from this sample produce the same CDR3. DNA of the CDR3: TGTGCCAGCAGTGGACAGGGGACAAATCAGCCCCAGCATTTT. Encoded protein: CASSGQGTNQPQHF. This sequence joins TRBV6-1 and TRBJ1-5, with 8 bases fitting TRBD1. V gave up 4 bases and J gave up 4 bases; unmatched junction bases: 3. CDR3 length equals 14 residues. Germline V CDR1 and CDR2: MNHNS, SASEGT.

This clone has only one observation. The J gene is TRBJ1-2, the V gene TRBV5-1; weak D call: TRBD1 (5 bases). The germline V and J ends were trimmed by 0 bases and 3 bases, with 18 bases remaining between them. In germline, CDR1 is SGHRS, CDR2 YFSETQ. This CDR3 comprises 17 residues. DNA of the CDR3: TGCGCCAGCAGCTTGGTGCGGGGGGAAGTAGGAGACTATGGCTACACCTTC. Translated, it gives CASSLVRGEVGDYGYTF.

This sequence joins TRBV12-5 and TRBJ1-3; TRBD1 agrees at 7 bases. Germline trimming cut 5 bases from V and 4 bases from J; bases unmatched to any gene: 8. CDR1 is LGHNT, CDR2 FRNRAP, per germline. There are 15 residues in the CDR3. The chain's CDR3 is CASGDRTGSGNTIYF. CDR3 DNA: TGTGCTAGTGGTGACAGGACAGGATCCGGAAACACCATATATTTT.

The V and J genes are TRBV25-1 and TRBJ1-1; 7 nucleotides agree with TRBD1. Germline V gene data show CDR1 as MGHDK and CDR2 as SYGVNS. The CDR3 length is 14 residues. Trimming cost V 5 bases and J 2 bases; bases outside gene matches: 5. CDR3 protein: CASSHRGGNTEAFF. The CDR3 DNA is TGTGCCAGCAGTCACAGGGGAGGTAACACTGAAGCTTTCTTT.

The chain carries TRBV25-1 and TRBJ2-1; D uncertain. V dropped 3 bases and J dropped 9 bases, with 9 bases sitting between them. The germline CDR1 and CDR2 sequences are MGHDK and SYGVNS. The CDR3 loop spans 12 amino acids. The CDR3 sequence is CASSDLTVEQFF. The CDR3 DNA is TGTGCCAGCAGTGACCTTACGGTTGAGCAGTTCTTC.

The CDR3 nucleotides are TGTGCCAGCAGCCTAGGGACAGGGCAGGGGTATGGCTACACCTTC. This translates into CASSLGTGQGYGYTF. The rearrangement uses TRBV4-2 and TRBJ1-2; 9 positions agree with TRBD1. The CDR3 runs to 15 residues. Germline CDR1 is LGHNA and CDR2 is YNFKEQ. V was pared by 4 bases and J by 5 bases, with 8 bases of the junction left unmatched.

The CDR3 DNA reads as TGTGCCAGCACCGATCGTGGGGCCACCCAAGCCGGGCAGTACTTC. It codes for CASTDRGATQAGQYF. The chain links TRBV6-5 to TRBJ2-7; a possible D gene is TRBD1 (5 bases). The CDR3 consists of 15 residues. V was cut by 7 bases and J by 9 bases, with 25 bases left in between. The germline gives CDR1 MNHEY, CDR2 SVGAGI.

V gene TRBV5-4 combines with J gene TRBJ2-2; 7 bases fit TRBD1. Germline values: CDR1 SGHNT, CDR2 YYREEE (reference sequence). V gave up 5 bases and J gave up 5 bases; unmatched junction bases: 9. The length of the CDR3 is 15 residues. This CDR3 reads CASSRQGLLTGELFF. Here the CDR3 DNA reads TGTGCCAGCAGTCGACAGGGTCTTTTAACCGGGGAGCTGTTTTTT.

The chain links TRBV5-4 to TRBJ2-4, with D maybe TRBD2 (6 bases). This CDR3 spans 15 amino acids. Germline CDR1 and CDR2: SGHNT and YYREEE (reference sequence). V dropped 3 bases and J dropped 0 bases, with 10 bases sitting between them. As DNA, the CDR3 is TGTGCCAGCAGCTCAACGGGACTAGCCAAAAACATTCAGTACTTC. It specifies CASSSTGLAKNIQYF.

This clone was seen only a few times. This chain joins TRBV28 and TRBJ1-1, with D possibly TRBD1 on 6 matching bases. The CDR3 has 12 amino acids. Germline V gene sequence: CDR1 MDHEN, CDR2 SYDVKM. V was shortened by 8 bases and J by 5 bases, with 12 bases between the two germline ends. CDR3 sequence: CASGGQLTEAFF. CDR3 coding DNA: TGTGCCAGCGGGGGACAACTAACTGAAGCTTTCTTT.

The CDR3, as DNA: TGTGCCAGCAGTTTATGGGCGGGACTAGAGGAGTACTTC. Amino acids: CASSLWAGLEEYF. The rearrangement joins TRBV27 to TRBJ2-7; 8 bases match TRBD2. Germline V gene sequence: CDR1 MNHEY, CDR2 SMNVEV (reference sequence). The CDR3 loop spans 13 amino acids. The ends lost 1 base at V and 11 bases at J; junction bases unmatched: 7.

This clone was counted a single time. The rearrangement uses TRBV25-1 and TRBJ2-2; D is ambiguous. V lost 3 bases and J 5 bases, leaving 7 bases between the germline ends. Germline CDR1 MGHDK, CDR2 SYGVNS. The CDR3 is made up of 13 amino acids. In DNA, the CDR3 is TGTGCCAGCAGTGACCCCGGGACCGGGGAGCTGTTTTTT. Amino acids: CASSDPGTGELFF.

The J gene is TRBJ2-7, the V gene TRBV7-2; 7 bases map to TRBD1. Germline lookup yields CDR1 SGHTA and CDR2 FQGNSA. With V trimmed by 5 bases and J by 2 bases, 9 bases remained unmatched. This CDR3 contains 15 residues. The CDR3 sequence is CASSVLPGQTYEQYF. CDR3 bases: TGTGCCAGCAGCGTATTACCGGGACAGACCTACGAGCAGTACTTC.

This clone occurred a few times. The chain couples TRBV28 to TRBJ1-4; no firm D call. The CDR3 is 11 residues long. Per germline, CDR1 MDHEN and CDR2 SYDVKM. V lost 6 bases and J lost 13, with 12 bases in between. CDR3 DNA: TGTGCCAGCAGCCGCGGCTCGGGACTGTTTTTT. Protein: CASSRGSGLFF.

The genes are TRBV4-1 and TRBJ2-3; D might be TRBD2 (5 bases). V lost 2 bases and J 9 bases, leaving 21 bases between the germline ends. The CDR3 length is 16 residues. Germline CDR1 is MGHRA and CDR2 is YSYEKL. The CDR3 DNA is TGCGCCAGCAGCCAATTGGCGGGCGAACGTCCTCTAACGCAGTATTTT. Protein: CASSQLAGERPLTQYF.

This clone was recorded once. This chain connects TRBV28 to TRBJ1-4, with D possibly matching TRBD1 (5 bases). CDR1 is MDHEN and CDR2 is SYDVKM in the germline V gene. V was trimmed by 6 bases and J by 7 bases, leaving 15 bases between them. The CDR3 loop spans 14 amino acids. The CDR3 loop is CASSLGGVTEKLFF. CDR3 coding DNA: TGTGCCAGCAGCCTTGGGGGGGTTACTGAAAAACTGTTTTTT.

This clone came up once. The rearrangement joins TRBV7-2 to TRBJ2-7; TRBD2 agrees at 8 bases. Germline-derived CDR1 and CDR2 are SGHTA and FQGNSA. Trimming cost V 5 bases and J 2 bases; bases outside gene matches: 8. The CDR3 totals 15 residues. CDR3 bases: TGTGCCAGCAGCATCGCGGGAGGCAGCCCCTACGAGCAGTACTTC. Translation: CASSIAGGSPYEQYF.

The chain combines TRBV9 with TRBJ1-2, with no clear D. This CDR3 spans 16 amino acids. Deletions cut 0 bases from V and 0 bases from J, with 12 bases between. Germline CDR1 is SGDLS and CDR2 is YYNGEE. The CDR3 DNA reads as TGTGCCAGCAGCGTAGTTGAGGGAACGACTAACTATGGCTACACCTTC. Translating gives CASSVVEGTTNYGYTF.

This clone was found a few times. This chain joins TRBV6-5 and TRBJ1-5; tentative D call: TRBD1 (5 bases). Germline V gene data show CDR1 as MNHEY and CDR2 as SVGAGI. The CDR3 has 13 residues. V was clipped by 0 bases and J by 11 bases, with 11 bases between them. CDR3 sequence: CASSYSGVGAQHF. The CDR3 DNA follows: TGTGCCAGCAGTTACTCAGGGGTTGGGGCCCAGCATTTT.